A single sample is the source of the 2 T cell receptor beta chains below, sequenced in a study of cytomegalovirus exposure and HLA in healthy donors. It was with 60 Vbeta and 13 Jbeta primers that the PCR ran. Libraries were prepared by immunoSEQ multiplex PCR; TCRdb keeps only in-frame clonotypes and omits some of them. This table holds 200,000 to 250,000 clones. The specimen sequenced was PBMCs. The receptors stem from a woman aged 25 to 45 in good health and CMV-seropositive.

This chain joins TRBV29-1 and TRBJ2-5; D gene ambiguous. Germline lookup yields CDR1 SQVTM and CDR2 ANQGSEA. This CDR3 spans 12 amino acids. V lost 0 bases and J 3 bases, leaving 5 bases between the germline ends. CDR3 amino acids: CSVEEVEETQYF. CDR3 nucleotides: TGCAGCGTTGAAGAAGTAGAAGAGACCCAGTACTTC.

The chain joins TRBV4-3 to TRBJ2-1, with TRBD2 matching over 12 bases. This CDR3 has 15 residues. V trimming: 0 bases; J trimming: 15 bases; junction bases outside the gene matches: 9. The germline V gene encodes CDR1 LGHNA and CDR2 YSLEER. CDR3: CASSQEGASGRASFF. CDR3 coding DNA: TGCGCCAGCAGCCAAGAAGGCGCTAGCGGGAGGGCTTCGTTCTTC.